This T cell receptor beta chain was recorded in a study of blood T cells in healthy people across ages. General study findings and limits: It was the long-lived donors that had more naive CD4+ cells and higher diversity than aged donors.

Germline assignment: CDR1 SGHTA and CDR2 FQGNSA. This CDR3 contains 13 residues. Trimming removed 4 bases from V and 3 bases from J; junction bases left unmatched: 0. For the second PCR, which ran for about 7 to 11 cycles, a sample-barcoded 5' primer and a J-beta primer mix were used. TCRdb passed the 5' RACE reads through MiXCR, listing each CDR3 protein once. The repertoire includes about 800,000 distinct CDR3 sequences, around 25% of them detected once, and more than 3% sits in the top ten. This clonotype was detected only a few times. Its cognate antigen is unknown. This sample was also put to use in a study of T cells of mothers and their children. According to that study: At a sensitivity of around 100 clones per million clonotypes, no persistent microchimeric T cell clones appeared.

Sequencing was done on a sample of blood. This chain links TRBV7-2 with TRBJ1-2, with 9 bases fitting TRBD1. The clonotype comes from a boy younger than 18 in good health. CDR3 nucleotide sequence: TGTGCCAGCAGCTGGACAGGGGACTATGGCTACACCTTC. This codes for CASSWTGDYGYTF.